This TCR beta chain is drawn from a study of beta chain features in type 1 diabetes. Regarding the study as a whole: In comparison with healthy donors, patients had naive, central memory and Treg TCRB repertoires that appeared more similar. Shortening that was moderate but significant affected the TCRB CDR3s of Type 1 diabetes patients in all four CD4+ subsets.

Donors contributed one heparinised blood draw apiece, averaging about 100 mL. Sequencing targeted expressed TCRB transcripts, as all isolated RNA had been reverse transcribed. Sequencing used immunoSEQ multiplex PCR; TCRdb keeps in-frame clones, though not all of them. The sample contains under 450,000 clones, 14% of which appear only once. On this clone: As yet, its antigen is unknown.

CDR1 and CDR2 from the germline V gene are KGHSH and LQKENI. Trimming shortened V by 2 bases and J by 5 bases, and 15 bases separated the two germline ends. This CDR3 contains 15 residues. The source of this sequence is a man aged 25-40 years in good health. The V gene is TRBV18, the J gene TRBJ1-2; D is unresolved. The sequencing sample was made of naive CD4+ T cells from blood. The CDR3: CASSPIGETGYGYTF. In DNA, the CDR3 is TGTGCCAGCTCACCAATCGGGGAGACGGGGTATGGCTACACCTTC.